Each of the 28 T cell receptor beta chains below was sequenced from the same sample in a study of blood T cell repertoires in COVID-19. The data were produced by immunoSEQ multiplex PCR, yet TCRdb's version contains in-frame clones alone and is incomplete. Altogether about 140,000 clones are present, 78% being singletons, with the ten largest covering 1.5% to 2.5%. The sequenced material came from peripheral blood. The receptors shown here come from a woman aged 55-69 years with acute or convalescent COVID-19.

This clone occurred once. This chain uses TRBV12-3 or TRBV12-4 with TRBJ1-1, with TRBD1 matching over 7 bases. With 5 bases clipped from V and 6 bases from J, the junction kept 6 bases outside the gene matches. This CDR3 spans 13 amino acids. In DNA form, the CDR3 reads TGTGCCAGCAGTACTACAGGGGTGGCTGAAGCTTTCTTT. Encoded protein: CASSTTGVAEAFF.

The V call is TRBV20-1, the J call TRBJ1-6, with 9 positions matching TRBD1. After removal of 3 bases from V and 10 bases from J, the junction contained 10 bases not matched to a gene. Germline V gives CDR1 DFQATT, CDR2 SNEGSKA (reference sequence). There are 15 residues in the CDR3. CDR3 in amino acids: CSASPDWTGVSPLHF. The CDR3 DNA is TGCAGTGCTAGTCCCGATTGGACAGGGGTGTCACCCCTCCACTTT.

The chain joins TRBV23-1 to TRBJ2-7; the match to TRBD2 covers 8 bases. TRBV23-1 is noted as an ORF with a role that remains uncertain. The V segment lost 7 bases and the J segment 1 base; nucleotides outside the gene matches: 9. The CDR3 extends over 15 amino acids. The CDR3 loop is CASTEYGGGSYEQYF. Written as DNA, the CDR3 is TGCGCCAGCACCGAATACGGGGGGGGGTCCTACGAGCAGTACTTC.

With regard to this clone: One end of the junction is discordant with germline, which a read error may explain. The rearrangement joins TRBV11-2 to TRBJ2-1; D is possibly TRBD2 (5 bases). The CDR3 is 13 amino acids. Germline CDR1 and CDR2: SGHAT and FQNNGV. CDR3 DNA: TGTGCCAGCAGCTTATCATCGGGGATGAATCTGGTCTTC. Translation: CASSLSSGMNLVF.

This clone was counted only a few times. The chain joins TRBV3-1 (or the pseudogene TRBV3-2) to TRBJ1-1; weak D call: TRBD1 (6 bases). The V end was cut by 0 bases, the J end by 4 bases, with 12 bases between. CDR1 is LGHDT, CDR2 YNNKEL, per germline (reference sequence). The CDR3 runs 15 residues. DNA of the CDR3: TGTGCCAGCAGCCAAGATCTAGGCAGGGGCACTGAAGCTTTCTTT. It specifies CASSQDLGRGTEAFF.

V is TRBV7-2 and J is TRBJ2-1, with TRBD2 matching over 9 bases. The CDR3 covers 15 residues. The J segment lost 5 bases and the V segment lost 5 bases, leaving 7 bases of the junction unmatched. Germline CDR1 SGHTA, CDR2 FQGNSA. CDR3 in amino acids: CASSGRTSVNNEQFF. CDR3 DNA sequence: TGTGCCAGCAGCGGACGGACTAGCGTAAACAATGAGCAGTTCTTC.

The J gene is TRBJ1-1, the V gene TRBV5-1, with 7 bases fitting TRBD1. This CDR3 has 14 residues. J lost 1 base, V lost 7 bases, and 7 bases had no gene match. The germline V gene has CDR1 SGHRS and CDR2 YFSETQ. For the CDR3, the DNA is TGCGCCAGCCGACAGGGAACTAAGAACACTGAAGCTTTCTTT. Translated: CASRQGTKNTEAFF. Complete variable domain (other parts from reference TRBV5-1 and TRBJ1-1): KAGVTQTPRYLIKTRGQQVTLSCSPISGHRSVSWYQQTPGQGLQFLFEYFSETQRNKGNFPGRFSGRQFSNSRSEMNVSTLELGDSALYLCASRQGTKNTEAFFGQGTRLTVV.

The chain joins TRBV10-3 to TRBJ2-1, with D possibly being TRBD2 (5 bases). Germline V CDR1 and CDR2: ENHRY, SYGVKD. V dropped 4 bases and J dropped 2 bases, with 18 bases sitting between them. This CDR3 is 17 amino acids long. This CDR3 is CAISGGSASLTYNEQFF. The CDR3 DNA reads TGTGCCATCAGTGGCGGTAGCGCGAGCCTAACCTACAATGAGCAGTTCTTC.

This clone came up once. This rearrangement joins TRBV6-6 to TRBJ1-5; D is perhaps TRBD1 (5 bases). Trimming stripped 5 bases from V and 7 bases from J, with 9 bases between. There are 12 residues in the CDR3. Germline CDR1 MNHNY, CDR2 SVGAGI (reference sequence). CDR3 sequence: CASSGGRQPQHF. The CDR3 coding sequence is TGTGCCAGCAGTGGGGGGAGGCAGCCCCAGCATTTT.

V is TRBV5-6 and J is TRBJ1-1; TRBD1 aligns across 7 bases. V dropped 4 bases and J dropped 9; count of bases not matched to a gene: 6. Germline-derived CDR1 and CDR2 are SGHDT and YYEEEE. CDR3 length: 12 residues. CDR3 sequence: CASSLPGQKAFF. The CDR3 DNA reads TGTGCCAGCAGCCTCCCGGGACAGAAAGCTTTCTTT.

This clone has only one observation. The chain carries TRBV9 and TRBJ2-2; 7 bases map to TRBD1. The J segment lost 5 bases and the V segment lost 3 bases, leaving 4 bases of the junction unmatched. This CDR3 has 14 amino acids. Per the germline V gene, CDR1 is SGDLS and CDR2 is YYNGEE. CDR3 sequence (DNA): TGTGCCAGCAGCGCCAGGGACAGTACCGGGGAGCTGTTTTTT. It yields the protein CASSARDSTGELFF.

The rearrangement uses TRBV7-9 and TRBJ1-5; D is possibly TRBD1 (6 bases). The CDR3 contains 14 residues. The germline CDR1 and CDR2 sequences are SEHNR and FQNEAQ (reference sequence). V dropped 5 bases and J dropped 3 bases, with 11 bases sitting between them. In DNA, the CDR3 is TGTGCCAGCAGCGAGGGGGGGCCCAATCAGCCCCAGCATTTT. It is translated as CASSEGGPNQPQHF.

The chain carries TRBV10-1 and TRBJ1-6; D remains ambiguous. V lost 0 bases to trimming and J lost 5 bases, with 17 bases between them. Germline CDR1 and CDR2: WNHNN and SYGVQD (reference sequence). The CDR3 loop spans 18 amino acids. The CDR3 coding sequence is TGCGCCAGCAGTGAGTCTCTCGATTCCGGGAACCATAATTCACCCCTCCACTTT. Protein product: CASSESLDSGNHNSPLHF.

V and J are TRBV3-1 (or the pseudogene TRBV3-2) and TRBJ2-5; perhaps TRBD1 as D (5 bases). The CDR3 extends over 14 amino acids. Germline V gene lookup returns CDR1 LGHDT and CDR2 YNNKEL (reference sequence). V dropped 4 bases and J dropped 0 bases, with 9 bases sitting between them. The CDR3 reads CASSLRVYQETQYF. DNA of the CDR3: TGTGCCAGCAGCCTCAGGGTTTACCAAGAGACCCAGTACTTC.

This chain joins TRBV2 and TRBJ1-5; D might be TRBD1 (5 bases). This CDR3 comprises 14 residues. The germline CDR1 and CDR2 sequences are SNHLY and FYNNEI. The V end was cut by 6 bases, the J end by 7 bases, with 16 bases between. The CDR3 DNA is TGTGCCAGCAGGGACAACACGTACCGCCAGCCCCAGCATTTT. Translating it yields CASRDNTYRQPQHF. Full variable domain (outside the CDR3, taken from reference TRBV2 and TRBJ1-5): EPEVTQTPSHQVTQMGQEVILRCVPISNHLYFYWYRQILGQKVEFLVSFYNNEISEKSEIFDDQFSVERPDGSNFTLKIRSTKLEDSAMYFCASRDNTYRQPQHFGDGTRLSIL.

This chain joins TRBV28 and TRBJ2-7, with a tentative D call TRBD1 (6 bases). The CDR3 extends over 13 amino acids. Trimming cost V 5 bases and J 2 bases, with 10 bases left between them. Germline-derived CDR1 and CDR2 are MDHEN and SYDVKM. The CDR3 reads CASSTGSTYEQYF. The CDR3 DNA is TGTGCCAGCAGTACAGGGTCCACCTACGAGCAGTACTTC.

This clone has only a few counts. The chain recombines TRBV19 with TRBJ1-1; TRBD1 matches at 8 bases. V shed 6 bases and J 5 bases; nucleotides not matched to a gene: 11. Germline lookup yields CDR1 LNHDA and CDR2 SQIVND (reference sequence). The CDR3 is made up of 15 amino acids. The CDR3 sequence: CASRADREGGTEAFF. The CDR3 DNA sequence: TGTGCCAGTAGGGCGGACAGGGAGGGAGGTACTGAAGCTTTCTTT.

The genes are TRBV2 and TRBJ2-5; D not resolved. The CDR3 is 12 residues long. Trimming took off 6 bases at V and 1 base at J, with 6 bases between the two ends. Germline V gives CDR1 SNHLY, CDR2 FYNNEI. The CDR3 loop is CASRQSQETQYF. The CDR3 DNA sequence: TGTGCCAGCAGACAGTCCCAAGAGACCCAGTACTTC.

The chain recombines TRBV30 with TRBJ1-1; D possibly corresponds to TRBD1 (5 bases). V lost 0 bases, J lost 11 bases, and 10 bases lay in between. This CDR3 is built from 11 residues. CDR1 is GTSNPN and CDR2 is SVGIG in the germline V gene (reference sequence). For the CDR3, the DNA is TGTGCCTGGAGTGTAGGGGCAACCGCTTTCTTT. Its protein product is CAWSVGATAFF.

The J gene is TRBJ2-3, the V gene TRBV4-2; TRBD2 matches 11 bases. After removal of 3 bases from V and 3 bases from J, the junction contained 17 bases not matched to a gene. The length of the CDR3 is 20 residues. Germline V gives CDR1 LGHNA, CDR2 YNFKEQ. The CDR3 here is CASSQGAGLAGGIRTDTQYF. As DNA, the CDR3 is TGTGCCAGCAGCCAGGGGGCCGGGCTAGCGGGAGGCATTAGGACAGATACGCAGTATTTT.

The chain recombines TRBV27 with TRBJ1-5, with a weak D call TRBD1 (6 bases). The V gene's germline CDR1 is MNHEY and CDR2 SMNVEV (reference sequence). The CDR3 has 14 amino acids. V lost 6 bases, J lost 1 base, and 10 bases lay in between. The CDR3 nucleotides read TGTGCCAGCAGGACAGGCCTCAGCAATCAGCCCCAGCATTTT. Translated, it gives CASRTGLSNQPQHF.

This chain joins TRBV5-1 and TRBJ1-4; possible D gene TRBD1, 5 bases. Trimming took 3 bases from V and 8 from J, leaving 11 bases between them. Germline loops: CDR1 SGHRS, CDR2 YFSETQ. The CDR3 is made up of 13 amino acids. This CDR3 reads CASSSLPGEKLFF. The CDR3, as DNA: TGCGCCAGCAGCTCCTTACCAGGGGAAAAACTGTTTTTT.

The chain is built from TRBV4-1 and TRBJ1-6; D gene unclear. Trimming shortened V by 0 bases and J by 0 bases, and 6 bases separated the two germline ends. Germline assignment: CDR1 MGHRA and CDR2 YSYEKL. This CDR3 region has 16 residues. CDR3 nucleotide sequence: TGCGCCAGCAGCCAAGAAGGGAGCTCCTATAATTCACCCCTCCACTTT. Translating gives CASSQEGSSYNSPLHF.

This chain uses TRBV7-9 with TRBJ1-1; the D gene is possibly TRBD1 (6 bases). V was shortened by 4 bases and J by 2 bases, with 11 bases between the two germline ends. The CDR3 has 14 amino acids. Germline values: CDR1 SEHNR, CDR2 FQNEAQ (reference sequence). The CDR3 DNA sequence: TGTGCCAGCAGCTCCGGGACACCCAACACTGAAGCTTTCTTT. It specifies CASSSGTPNTEAFF.

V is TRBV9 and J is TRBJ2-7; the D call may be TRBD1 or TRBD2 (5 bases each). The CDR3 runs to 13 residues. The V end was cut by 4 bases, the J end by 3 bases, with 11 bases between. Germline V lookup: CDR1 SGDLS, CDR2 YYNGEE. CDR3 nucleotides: TGTGCCAGCAGCCTAGCTCAGGGCTACGAGCAGTACTTC. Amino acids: CASSLAQGYEQYF.

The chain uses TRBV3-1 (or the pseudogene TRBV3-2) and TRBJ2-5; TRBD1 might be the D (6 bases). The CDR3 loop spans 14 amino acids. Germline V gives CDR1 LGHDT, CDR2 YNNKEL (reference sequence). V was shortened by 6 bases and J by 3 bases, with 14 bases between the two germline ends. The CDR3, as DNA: TGTGCCAGCAGGGACAGAAACGTTAAAGAGACCCAGTACTTC. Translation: CASRDRNVKETQYF.

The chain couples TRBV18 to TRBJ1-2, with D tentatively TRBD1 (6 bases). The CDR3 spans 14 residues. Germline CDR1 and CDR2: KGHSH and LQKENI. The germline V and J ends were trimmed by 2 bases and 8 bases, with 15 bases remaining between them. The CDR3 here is CASSPMNRDAGYTF. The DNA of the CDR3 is TGTGCCAGCTCACCAATGAACAGGGATGCAGGCTACACCTTC.

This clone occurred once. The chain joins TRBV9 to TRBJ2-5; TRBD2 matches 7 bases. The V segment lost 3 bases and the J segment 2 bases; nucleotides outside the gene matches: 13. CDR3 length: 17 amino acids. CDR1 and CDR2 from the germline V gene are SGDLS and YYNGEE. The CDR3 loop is CASSAGGSSGPQETQYF. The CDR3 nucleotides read TGTGCCAGCAGCGCCGGGGGGAGTAGCGGGCCTCAAGAGACCCAGTACTTC. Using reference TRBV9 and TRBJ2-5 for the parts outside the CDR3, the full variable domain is DSGVTQTPKHLITATGQRVTLRCSPRSGDLSVYWYQQSLDQGLQFLIQYYNGEERAKGNILERFSAQQFPDLHSELNLSSLELGDSALYFCASSAGGSSGPQETQYFGPGTRLLVL.